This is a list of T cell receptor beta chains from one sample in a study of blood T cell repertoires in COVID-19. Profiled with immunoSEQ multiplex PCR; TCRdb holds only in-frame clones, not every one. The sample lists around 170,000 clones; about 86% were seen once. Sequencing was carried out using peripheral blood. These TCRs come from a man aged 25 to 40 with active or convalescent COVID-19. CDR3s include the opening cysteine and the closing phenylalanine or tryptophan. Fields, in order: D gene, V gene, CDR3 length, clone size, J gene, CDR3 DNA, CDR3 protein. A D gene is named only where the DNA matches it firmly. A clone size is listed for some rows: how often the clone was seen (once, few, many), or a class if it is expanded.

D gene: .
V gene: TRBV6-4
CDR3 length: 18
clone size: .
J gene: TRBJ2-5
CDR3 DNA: TGTGCCAGCAGTGACTCGAATGCGGGGGCGAGGAAGGGAGAGACCCAGTACTTC
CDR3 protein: CASSDSNAGARKGETQYF

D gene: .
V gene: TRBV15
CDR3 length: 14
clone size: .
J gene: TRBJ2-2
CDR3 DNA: TGTGCCACCAGCAGTCGAAGGGAGACCGGGGAGCTGTTTTTT
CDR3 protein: CATSSRRETGELFF

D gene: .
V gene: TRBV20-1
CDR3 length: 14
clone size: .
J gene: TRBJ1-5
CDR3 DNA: TGCAGTGCTAGTCGCCCAGGGGGCAATCAGCCCCAGCATTTT
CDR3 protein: CSASRPGGNQPQHF

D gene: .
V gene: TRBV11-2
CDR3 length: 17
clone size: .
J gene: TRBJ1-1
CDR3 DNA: TGTGCCAGCAGCTTCGGCCCCGCGGCTACGATGAACACTGAAGCTTTCTTT
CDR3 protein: CASSFGPAATMNTEAFF

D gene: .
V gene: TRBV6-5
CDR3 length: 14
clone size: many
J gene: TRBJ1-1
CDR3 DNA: TGTGCCAGCAGTTCAAGACAGAGGAACACTGAAGCTTTCTTT
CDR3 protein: CASSSRQRNTEAFF

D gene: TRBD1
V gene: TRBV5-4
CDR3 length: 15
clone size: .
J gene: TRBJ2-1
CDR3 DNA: TGTGCCAGCAGCTTCAGGGACAGGGAGAACAATGAGCAGTTCTTC
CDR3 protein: CASSFRDRENNEQFF

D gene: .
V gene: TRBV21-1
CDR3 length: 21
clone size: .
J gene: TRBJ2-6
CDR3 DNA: TGTGCCAGCAGCAAAGGGAAGGGACTAGCGGGGCCTAGCTCTGGGGCCAACGTCCTGACTTTC
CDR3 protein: CASSKGKGLAGPSSGANVLTF

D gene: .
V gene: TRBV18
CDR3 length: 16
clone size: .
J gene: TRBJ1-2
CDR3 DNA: TGTGCCAGCTCACCCCCTCTCGGGACTGTAAACTATGGCTACACCTTC
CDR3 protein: CASSPPLGTVNYGYTF

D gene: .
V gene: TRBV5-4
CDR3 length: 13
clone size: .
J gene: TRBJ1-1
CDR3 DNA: TGTGCCAGCAGCTTTTCCGTGAACACTGAAGCTTTCTTT
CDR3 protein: CASSFSVNTEAFF

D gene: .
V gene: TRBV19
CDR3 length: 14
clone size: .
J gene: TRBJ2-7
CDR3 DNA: TGTGCCAGTAGTAGTCAGGGGCGACCCTACGAGCAGTACTTC
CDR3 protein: CASSSQGRPYEQYF

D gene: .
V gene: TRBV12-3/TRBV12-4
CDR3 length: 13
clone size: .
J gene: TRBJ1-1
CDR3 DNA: TGTGCCAGCAGTCTAGGGGCGAACACTGAAGCTTTCTTT
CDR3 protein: CASSLGANTEAFF

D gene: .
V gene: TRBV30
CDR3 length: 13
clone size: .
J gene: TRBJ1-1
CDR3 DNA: TGTGCCTGGGGGGGGCAGGCCGACACTGAAGCTTTCTTT
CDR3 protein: CAWGGQADTEAFF

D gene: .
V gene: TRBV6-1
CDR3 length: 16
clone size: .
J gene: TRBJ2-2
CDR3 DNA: TGTGCCAGCAGTGAAAGGCCGAGCGGGAACACCGGGGAGCTGTTTTTT
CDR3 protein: CASSERPSGNTGELFF

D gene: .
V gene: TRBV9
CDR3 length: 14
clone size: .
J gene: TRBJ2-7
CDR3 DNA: TGTGCCAGCAGCGTAAATCAGGCGTCCTACGAGCAGTACTTC
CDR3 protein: CASSVNQASYEQYF

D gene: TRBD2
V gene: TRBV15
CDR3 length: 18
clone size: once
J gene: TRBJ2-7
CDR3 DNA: TGTGCCACCAGCGGGGGTCTGGGACTAGCGGGGTCTTCCTACGAGCAGTACTTC
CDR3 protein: CATSGGLGLAGSSYEQYF

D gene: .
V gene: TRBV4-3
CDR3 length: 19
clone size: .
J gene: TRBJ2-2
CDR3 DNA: TGCGCCAGCAGCCAAGGCCTGGGAAGCGGAAGCCCGAACACCGGGGAGCTGTTTTTT
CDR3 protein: CASSQGLGSGSPNTGELFF

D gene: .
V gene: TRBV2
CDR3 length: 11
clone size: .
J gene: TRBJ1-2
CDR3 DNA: TGTGCCAGCCTGGCCCTTAATGGCTACACCTTC
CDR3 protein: CASLALNGYTF

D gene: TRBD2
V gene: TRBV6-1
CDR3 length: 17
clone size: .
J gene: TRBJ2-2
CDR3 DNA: TGTGCCAGCAGTGGAACCCCTAGCGGGAGGAACACCGGGGAGCTGTTTTTT
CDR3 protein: CASSGTPSGRNTGELFF

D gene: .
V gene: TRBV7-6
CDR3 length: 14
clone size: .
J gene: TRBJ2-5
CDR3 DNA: TGTGCCAGCAGCTTTCTCGGTGGTCGTGAGACCCAGTACTTC
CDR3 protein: CASSFLGGRETQYF

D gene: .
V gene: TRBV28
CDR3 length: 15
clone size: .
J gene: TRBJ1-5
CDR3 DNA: TGTGCCAGCAGGGAGACAGGTCTAAGCAATCAGCCCCAGCATTTT
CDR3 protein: CASRETGLSNQPQHF

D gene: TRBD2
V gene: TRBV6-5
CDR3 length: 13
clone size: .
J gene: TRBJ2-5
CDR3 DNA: TGTGCCAGCAGAAAAAGCGGGAGTGAGACCCAGTACTTC
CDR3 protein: CASRKSGSETQYF

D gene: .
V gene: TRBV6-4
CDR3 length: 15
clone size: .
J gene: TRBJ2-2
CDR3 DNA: TGTGCCAGCAGTGAGGATAGACAGAACACCGGGGAGCTGTTTTTT
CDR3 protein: CASSEDRQNTGELFF

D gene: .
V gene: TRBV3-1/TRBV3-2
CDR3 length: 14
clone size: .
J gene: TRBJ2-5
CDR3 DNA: TGTGCCAGCAGCCTAGAGGGGGGGCAAGAGACCCAGTACTTC
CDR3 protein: CASSLEGGQETQYF

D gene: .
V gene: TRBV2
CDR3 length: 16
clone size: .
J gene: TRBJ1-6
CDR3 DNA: TGTGCCAGCAGTGAAGATGGCGGGGGGAAAAATTCACCCCTCCACTTT
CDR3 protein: CASSEDGGGKNSPLHF

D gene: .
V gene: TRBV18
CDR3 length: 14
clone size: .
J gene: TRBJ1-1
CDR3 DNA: TGTGCCAGCTCCGATAAGGACATGAACACTGAAGCTTTCTTT
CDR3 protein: CASSDKDMNTEAFF

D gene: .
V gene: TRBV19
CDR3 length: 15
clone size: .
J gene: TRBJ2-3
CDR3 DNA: TGTGCCAGTAGTACGAACAGGGCCAGCACAGATACGCAGTATTTT
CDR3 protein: CASSTNRASTDTQYF

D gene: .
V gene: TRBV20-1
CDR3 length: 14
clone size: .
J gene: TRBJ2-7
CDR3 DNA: TGCAGTGCTAGTCCACTAGCTCGTACCTACGAGCAGTACTTC
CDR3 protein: CSASPLARTYEQYF

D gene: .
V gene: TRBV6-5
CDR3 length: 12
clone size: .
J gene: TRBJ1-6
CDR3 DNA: TGTGCCAGCAGCACAGGGAATTCACCCCTCCACTTT
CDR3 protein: CASSTGNSPLHF

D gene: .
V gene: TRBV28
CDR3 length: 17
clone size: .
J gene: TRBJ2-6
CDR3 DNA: TGTGCCAGCAGGAGAGGACAGCCATCCTCTGGGGCCAACGTCCTGACTTTC
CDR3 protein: CASRRGQPSSGANVLTF

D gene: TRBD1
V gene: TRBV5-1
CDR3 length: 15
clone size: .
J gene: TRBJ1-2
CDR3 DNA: TGCGCCAGCAGCCCAGGCAGGGGGGAAAGTGACGGCTACACCTTC
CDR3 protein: CASSPGRGESDGYTF

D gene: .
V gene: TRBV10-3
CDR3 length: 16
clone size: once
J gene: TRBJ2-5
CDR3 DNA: TGTGCCATCCGGACCGACCTTCTCACGGGACAAGAGACCCAGTACTTC
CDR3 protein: CAIRTDLLTGQETQYF

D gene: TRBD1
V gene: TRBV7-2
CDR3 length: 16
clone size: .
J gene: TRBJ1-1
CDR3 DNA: TGTGCCAGCACCACCTTCGGACAGGGATCGAACACTGAAGCTTTCTTT
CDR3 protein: CASTTFGQGSNTEAFF

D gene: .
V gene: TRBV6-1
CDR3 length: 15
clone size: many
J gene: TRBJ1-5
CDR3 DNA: TGTGCCAGCAGTGAATGGAGCGATAGCAATCAGCCCCAGCATTTT
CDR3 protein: CASSEWSDSNQPQHF

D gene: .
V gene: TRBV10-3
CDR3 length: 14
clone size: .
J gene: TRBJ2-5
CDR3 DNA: TGTGCCATCAGTGAGGGACAGTACCAAGAGACCCAGTACTTC
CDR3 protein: CAISEGQYQETQYF

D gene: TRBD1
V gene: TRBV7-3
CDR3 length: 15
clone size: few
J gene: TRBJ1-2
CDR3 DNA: TGTGCCAGCAGTCAGACGGAGGCAGGGGGATATGGCTACACCTTC
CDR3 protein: CASSQTEAGGYGYTF

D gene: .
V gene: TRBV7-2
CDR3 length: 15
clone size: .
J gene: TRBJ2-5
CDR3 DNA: TGTGCCAGCAGCTTAGTACAGGCCGGCTGGGAGACCCAGTACTTC
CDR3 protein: CASSLVQAGWETQYF

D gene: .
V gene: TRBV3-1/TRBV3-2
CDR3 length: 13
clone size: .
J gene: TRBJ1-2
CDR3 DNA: TGTGCCAGCAGTCCAACAGGGAACTATGGCTACACCTTC
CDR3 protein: CASSPTGNYGYTF

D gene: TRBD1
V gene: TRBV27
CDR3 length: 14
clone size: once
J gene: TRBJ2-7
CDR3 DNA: TGTGCCAGCAGTGCCAACAGGGGGTCCTACGAGCAGTACTTC
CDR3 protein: CASSANRGSYEQYF

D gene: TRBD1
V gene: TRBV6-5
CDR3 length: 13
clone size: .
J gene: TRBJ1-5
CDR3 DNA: TGTGCCAGCTGCCCGACAGGGTATCAGCCCCAGCATTTT
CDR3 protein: CASCPTGYQPQHF

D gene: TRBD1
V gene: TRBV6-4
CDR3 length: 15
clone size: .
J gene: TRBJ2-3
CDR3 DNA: TGTGCCAGCAGTGGGGGACAGGGAGACACAGATACGCAGTATTTT
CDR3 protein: CASSGGQGDTDTQYF

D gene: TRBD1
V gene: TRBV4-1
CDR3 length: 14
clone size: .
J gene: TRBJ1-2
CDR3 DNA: TGCGCCAGCAGCCAATCGGACAGGGAATTTGGCTACACCTTC
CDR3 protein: CASSQSDREFGYTF

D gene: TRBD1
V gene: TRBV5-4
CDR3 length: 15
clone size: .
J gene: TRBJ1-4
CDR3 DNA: TGTGCCAGCAGCGTAGACAGGGTTCAAGATGAAAAACTGTTTTTT
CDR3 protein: CASSVDRVQDEKLFF

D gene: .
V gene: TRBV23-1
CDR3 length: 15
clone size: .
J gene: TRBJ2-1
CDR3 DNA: TGCGCCAGCACCCCCCCCGGGGGCTCCTACAATGAGCAGTTCTTC
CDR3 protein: CASTPPGGSYNEQFF

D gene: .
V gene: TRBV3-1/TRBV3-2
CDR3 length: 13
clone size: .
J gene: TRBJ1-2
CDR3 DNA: TGTGCCAGCAGCCACGACAGGAACTATGGCTACACCTTC
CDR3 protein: CASSHDRNYGYTF

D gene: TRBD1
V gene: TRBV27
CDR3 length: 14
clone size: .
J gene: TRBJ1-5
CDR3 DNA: TGTGCCAGCAGTAGACAGGGTACGAGTCAGCCCCAGCATTTT
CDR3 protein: CASSRQGTSQPQHF

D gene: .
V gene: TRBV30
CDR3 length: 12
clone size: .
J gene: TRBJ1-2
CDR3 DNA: TGTGCCTGGAGCAGAGCGGGCTATGGCTACACCTTC
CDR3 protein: CAWSRAGYGYTF

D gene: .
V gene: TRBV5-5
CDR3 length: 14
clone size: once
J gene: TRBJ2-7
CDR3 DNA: TGTGCCAGCAGCTCTATAGTCAGGGCACACGAGCAGTACTTC
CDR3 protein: CASSSIVRAHEQYF

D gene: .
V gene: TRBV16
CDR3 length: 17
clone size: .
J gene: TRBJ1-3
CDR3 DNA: TGTGCCAGCAGCCAATCGGATTCGGGGGTCTCTGGAAACACCATATATTTT
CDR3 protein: CASSQSDSGVSGNTIYF

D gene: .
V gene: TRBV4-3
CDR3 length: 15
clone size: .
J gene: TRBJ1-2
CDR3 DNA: TGCGCCAGCAGCCAAAAAAGCGGGACGAGGGCTGACTACACCTTC
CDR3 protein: CASSQKSGTRADYTF

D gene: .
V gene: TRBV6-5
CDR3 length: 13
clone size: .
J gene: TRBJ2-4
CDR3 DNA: TGTGCCAGCATTGGACTTTCCCTAGGCATTCAGTACTTC
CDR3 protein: CASIGLSLGIQYF